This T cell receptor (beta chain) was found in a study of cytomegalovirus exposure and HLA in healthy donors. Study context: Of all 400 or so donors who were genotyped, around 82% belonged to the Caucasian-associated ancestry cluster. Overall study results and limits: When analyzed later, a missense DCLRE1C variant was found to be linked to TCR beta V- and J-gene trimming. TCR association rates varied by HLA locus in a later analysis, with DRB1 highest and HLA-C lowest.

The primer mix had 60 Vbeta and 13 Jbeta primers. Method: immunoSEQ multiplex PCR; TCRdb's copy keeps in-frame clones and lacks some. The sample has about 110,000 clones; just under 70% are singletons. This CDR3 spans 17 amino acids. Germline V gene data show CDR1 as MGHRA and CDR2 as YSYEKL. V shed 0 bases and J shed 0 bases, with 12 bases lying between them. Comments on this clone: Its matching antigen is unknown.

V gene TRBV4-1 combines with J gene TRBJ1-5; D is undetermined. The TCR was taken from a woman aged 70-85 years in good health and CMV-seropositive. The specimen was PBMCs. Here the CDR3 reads CASSQDPFSDSNQPQHF. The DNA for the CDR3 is TGCGCCAGCAGCCAAGATCCATTTTCAGATAGCAATCAGCCCCAGCATTTT.